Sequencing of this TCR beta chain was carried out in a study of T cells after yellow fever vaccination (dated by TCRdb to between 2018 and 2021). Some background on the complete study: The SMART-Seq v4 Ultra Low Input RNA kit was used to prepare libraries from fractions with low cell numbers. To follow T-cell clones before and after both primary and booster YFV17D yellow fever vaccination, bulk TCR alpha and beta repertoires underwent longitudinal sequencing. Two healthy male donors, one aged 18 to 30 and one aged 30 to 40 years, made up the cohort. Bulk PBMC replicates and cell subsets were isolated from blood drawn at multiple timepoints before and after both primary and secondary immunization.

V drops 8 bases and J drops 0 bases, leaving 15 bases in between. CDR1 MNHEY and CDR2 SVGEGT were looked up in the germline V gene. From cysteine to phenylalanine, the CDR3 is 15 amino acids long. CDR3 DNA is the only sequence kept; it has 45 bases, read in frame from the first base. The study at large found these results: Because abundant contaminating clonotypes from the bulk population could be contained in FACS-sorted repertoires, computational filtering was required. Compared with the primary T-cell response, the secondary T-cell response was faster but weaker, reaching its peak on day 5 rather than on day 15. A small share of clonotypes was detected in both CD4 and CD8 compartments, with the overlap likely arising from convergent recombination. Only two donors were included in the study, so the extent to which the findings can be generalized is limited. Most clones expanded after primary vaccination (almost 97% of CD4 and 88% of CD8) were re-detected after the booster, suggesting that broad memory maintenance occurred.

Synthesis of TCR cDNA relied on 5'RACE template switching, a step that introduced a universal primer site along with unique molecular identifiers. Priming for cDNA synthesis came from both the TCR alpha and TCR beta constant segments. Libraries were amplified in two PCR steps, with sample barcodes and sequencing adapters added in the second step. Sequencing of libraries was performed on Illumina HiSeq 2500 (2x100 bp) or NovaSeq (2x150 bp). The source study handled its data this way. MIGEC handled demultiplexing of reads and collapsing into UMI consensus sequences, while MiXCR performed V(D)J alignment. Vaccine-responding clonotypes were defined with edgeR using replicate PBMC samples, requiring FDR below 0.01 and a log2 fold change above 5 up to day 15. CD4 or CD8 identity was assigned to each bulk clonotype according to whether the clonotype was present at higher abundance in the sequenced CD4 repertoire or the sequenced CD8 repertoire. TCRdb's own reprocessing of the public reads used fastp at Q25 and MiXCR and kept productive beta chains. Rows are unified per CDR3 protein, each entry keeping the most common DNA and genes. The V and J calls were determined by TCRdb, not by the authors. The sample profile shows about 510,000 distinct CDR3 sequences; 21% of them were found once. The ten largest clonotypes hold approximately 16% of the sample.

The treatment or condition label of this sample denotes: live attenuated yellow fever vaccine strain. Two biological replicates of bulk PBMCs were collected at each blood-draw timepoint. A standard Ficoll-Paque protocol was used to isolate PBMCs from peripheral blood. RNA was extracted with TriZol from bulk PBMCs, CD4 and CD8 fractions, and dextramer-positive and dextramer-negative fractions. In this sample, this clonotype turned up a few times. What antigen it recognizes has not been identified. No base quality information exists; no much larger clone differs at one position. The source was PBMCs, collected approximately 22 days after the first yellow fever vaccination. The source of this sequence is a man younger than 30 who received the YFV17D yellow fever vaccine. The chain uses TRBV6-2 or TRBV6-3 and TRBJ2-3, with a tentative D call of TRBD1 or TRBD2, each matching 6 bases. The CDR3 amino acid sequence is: CASQSWGASTDTQYF. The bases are TGTGCCAGCCAGTCTTGGGGGGCTAGCACAGATACGCAGTATTTT.